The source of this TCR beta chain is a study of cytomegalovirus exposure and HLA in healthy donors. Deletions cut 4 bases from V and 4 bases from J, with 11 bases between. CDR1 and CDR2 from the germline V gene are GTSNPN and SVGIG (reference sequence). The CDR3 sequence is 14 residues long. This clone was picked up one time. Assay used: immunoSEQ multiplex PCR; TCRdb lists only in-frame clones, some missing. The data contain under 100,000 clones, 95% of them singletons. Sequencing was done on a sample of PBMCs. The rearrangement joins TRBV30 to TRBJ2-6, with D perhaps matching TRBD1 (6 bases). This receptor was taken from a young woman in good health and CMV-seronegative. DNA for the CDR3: TGTGCCTGGATGGCAGGGGTGGGGGCCAACGTCCTGACTTTC. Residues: CAWMAGVGANVLTF.